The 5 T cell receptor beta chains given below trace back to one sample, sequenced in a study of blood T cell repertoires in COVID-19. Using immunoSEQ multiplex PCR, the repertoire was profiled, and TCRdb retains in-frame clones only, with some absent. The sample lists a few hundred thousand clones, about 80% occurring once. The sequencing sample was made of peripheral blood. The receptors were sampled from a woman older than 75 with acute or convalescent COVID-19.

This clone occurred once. CDR3 DNA sequence: TGTGCCAGCAGTCGGGCGGGGATCACCTACGAGCAGTACTTC. Protein sequence: CASSRAGITYEQYF. This chain links TRBV6-5 with TRBJ2-7; D is perhaps TRBD2 (6 bases). Per the germline V gene, CDR1 is MNHEY and CDR2 is SVGAGI. The length of the CDR3 is 14 residues. With 5 bases removed from V and 2 bases from J, the gap between germline ends came to 13 bases.

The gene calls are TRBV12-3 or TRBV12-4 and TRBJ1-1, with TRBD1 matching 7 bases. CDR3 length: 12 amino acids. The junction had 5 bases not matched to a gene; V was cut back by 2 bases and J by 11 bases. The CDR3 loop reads CASSLQGVEAFF. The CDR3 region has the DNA TGTGCCAGCAGTTTACAGGGGGTAGAGGCTTTCTTT.

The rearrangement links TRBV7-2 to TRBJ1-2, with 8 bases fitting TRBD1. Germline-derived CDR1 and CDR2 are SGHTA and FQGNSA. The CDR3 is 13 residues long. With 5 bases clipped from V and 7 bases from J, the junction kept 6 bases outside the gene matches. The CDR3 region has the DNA TGTGCCAGCAGCCAGGACAGGGACAGTGGCTACACCTTC. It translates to CASSQDRDSGYTF.

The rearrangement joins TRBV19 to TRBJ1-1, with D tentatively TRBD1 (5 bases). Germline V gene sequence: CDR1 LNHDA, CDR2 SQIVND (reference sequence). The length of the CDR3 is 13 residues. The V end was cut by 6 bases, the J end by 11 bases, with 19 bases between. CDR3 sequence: CASRNRDSRWAFF. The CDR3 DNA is TGTGCCAGTAGGAACCGGGACTCCAGATGGGCTTTCTTT.

CDR3 amino acids: CASSMGRAHGYTF. The CDR3 DNA follows: TGTGCCAGTAGTATGGGCAGGGCGCATGGCTACACCTTC. The chain has TRBV19 and TRBJ1-2, with a tentative D call TRBD1 (5 bases). Trimming removed 3 bases at V and 6 bases at J, with 11 bases between. There are 13 residues in the CDR3. Per the germline V gene, CDR1 is LNHDA and CDR2 is SQIVND (reference sequence). The full variable domain, rest sourced from reference TRBV19 and TRBJ1-2, is DGGITQSPKYLFRKEGQNVTLSCEQNLNHDAMYWYRQDPGQGLRLIYYSQIVNDFQKGDIAEGYSVSREKKESFPLTVTSAQKNPTAFYLCASSMGRAHGYTFGSGTRLTVV.